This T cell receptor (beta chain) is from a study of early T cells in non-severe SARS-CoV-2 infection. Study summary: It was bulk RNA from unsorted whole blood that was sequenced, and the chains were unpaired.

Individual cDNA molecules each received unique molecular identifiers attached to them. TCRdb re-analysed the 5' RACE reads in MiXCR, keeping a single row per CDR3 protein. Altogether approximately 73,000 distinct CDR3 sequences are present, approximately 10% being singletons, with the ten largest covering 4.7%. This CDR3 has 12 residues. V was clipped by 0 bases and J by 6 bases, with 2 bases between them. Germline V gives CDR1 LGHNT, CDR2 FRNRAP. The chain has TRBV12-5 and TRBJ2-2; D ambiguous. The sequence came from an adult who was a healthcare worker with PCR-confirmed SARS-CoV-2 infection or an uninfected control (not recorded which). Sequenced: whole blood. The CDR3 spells CASGLVPGELFF. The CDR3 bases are TGTGCTAGTGGTTTGGTACCCGGGGAGCTGTTTTTT.